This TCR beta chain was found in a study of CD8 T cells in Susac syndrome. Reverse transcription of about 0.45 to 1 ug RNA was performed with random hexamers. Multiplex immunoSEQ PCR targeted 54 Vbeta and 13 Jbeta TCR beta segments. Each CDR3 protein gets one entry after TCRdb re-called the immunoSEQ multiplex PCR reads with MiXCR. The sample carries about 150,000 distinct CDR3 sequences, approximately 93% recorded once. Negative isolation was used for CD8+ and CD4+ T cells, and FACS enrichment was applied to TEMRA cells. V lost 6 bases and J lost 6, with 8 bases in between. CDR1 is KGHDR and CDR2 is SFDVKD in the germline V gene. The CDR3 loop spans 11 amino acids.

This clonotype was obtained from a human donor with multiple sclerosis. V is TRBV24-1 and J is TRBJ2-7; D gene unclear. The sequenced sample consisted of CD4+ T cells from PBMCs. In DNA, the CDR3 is TGTGCCACCAGTCTTCTACGCGAGCAGTACTTC. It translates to CATSLLREQYF.